These 6 T cell receptor gamma chains were sequenced from one sample in a study of intestinal T cells in coeliac disease. LymphoTrack primers amplified TRG sequences from roughly 210 ng of biopsy DNA. TCRdb redid clone calling on the multiplex PCR reads using CATT. This sample yields 700 to 800 gamma-chain clones, of which about half are seen a single time; about 23% belongs to the top ten. Each case's genomic DNA was extracted from ten approximately 5.1-µm formalin-fixed paraffin-embedded scrolls. The sequenced sample was a duodenal biopsy. These receptors were taken from a human donor with celiac disease.

Within the sample, this clone is large. V gene TRGV8 combines with J gene TRGJP1. CDR3 length: 14 amino acids. Germline-derived CDR1 and CDR2 are VENAVY and YDSYNSRV. V shed 9 bases and J 0 bases; nucleotides not matched to a gene: 7. CDR3 residues: CATRRYTTGWFKIF. The CDR3 DNA follows: TGTGCCACCCGTCGATATACCACTGGTTGGTTCAAGATATTT.

With regard to this clone: TCRdb attributes to this sequence the protein of a much larger clone, which differs from the DNA translation at residue 8; a read error is likely, and the protein displayed is translated from the DNA. This rearrangement joins TRGV11 to TRGJP2. TRGV11 is treated as an ORF (open reading frame) with a function not yet certain. V lost 0 bases to trimming and J lost 12 bases; unmatched junction nucleotides: 4. The CDR3 runs to 13 residues. CDR3 sequence (DNA): TGTGCCTGCTGGATTAGGCACAGGAGGATCAAGACGTTT. Translated: CACWIRHRRIKTF.

On this clone itself: A much larger clone lies a single base off, so this may be a read error. The V gene is TRGV3, the J gene TRGJ1 or TRGJ2. The V gene's germline CDR1 is VTNTFY and CDR2 YDVSTARD (reference sequence). The CDR3 is 21 residues long. CDR3 protein: CATWNRPGFSTKRSNYYKKLF. The CDR3 coding sequence is TGTGCCACCTGGAACAGGCCTGGATTTTCAACGAAACGCTCCAATTATTATAAGAAACTCTTT.

The gene calls are TRGV10 and TRGJP1. TRGV10 is recorded as an ORF, its role being uncertain. The CDR3 runs 10 residues. The V and J ends lost 13 bases and 6 bases, in that order; junction bases with no gene match: 3. For the CDR3, the DNA is TGTGCTGACGCTGGTTGGTTCAAGATATTT. It translates to CADAGWFKIF.

This clone has just a few counts. This may stem from a read error, because a much larger clone lies one nucleotide away. Distinct nucleotide sequences in the sample also encode this CDR3. CDR3 amino acids: CATWDGYWKKLF. The CDR3 DNA reads as TGCGCCACCTGGGATGGCTACTGGAAGAAACTCTTT. The chain has TRGV4 and TRGJ1 or TRGJ2. The CDR3 covers 12 residues. CDR1 is EGSTGY and CDR2 is YDSYTSSV in the germline V gene.

This clone is large by share. Within the sample, other DNA sequences also encode this same CDR3. This chain joins TRGV3 and TRGJ1 or TRGJ2. V was pared by 0 bases and J by 0 bases, with 5 bases of the junction left unmatched. In germline, CDR1 is VTNTFY, CDR2 YDVSTARD (reference sequence). CDR3 length: 15 residues. In nucleotides, the CDR3 is TGTGCCACCTGGGACAGGCCTCCGAATTATTATAAGAAACTCTTT. Translating it yields CATWDRPPNYYKKLF.